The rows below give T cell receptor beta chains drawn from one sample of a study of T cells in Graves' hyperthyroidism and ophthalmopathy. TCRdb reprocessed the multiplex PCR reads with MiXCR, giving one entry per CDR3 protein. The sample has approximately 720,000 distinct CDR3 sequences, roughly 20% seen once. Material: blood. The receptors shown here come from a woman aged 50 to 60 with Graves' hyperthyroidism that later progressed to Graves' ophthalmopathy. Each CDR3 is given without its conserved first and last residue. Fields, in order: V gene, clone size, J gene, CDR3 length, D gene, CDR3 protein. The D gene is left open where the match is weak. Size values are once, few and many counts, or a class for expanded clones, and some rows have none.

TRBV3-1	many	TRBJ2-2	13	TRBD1	ASSRQGSNTGELF
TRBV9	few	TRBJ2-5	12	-	ASSVRGGEETQY
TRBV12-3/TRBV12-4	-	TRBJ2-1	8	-	ASSQLRQF
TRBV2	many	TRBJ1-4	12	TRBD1	ASSEGTGEEKLF
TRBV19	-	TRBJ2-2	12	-	ASYRGGNTGELF
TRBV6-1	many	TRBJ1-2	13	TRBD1	ASSEIGQGIYGYT
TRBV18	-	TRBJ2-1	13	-	ASRPTGGPGNEQF
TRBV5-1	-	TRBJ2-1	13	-	ASSAQGRLYNEQF
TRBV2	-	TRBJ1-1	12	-	ASSVNTMNTEAF
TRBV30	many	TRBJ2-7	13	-	AWSVNRPLQYEQY
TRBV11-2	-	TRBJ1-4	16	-	ASSALWDKGPTNEKLF
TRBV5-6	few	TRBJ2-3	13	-	ASSADYRGADTQY
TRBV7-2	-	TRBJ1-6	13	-	ASSVVQGSGSPLH
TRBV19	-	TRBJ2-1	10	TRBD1	ASTSTGGKQF
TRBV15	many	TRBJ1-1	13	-	ATSRDRMGGTEAF
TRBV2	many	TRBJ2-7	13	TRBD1	ASSFGQGDTYEQY
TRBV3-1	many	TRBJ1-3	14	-	ASSQDVGVSGNTIY
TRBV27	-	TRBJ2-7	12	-	ASSFSALDYEQY
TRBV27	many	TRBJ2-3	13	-	ASSLAAPSTDTQY
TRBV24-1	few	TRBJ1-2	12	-	ATSEGPWAHGYT
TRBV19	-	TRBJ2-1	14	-	ASSIMVVGPTTEQF
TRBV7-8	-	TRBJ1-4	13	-	ASSPRAGPNEKLF